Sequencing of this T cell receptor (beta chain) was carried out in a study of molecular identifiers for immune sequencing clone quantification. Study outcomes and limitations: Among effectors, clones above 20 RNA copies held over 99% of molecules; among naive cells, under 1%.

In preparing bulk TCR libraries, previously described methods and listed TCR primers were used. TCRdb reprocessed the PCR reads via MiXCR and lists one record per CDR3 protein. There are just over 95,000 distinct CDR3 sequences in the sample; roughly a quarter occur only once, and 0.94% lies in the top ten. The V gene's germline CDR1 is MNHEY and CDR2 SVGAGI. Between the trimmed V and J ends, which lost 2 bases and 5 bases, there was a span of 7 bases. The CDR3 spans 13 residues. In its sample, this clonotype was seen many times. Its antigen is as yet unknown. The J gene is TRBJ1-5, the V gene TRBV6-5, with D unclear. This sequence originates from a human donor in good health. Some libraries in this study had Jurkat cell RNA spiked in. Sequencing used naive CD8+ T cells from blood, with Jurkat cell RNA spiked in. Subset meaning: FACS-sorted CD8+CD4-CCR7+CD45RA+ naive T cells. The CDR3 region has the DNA TGTGCCAGCAGTTACACCCTTGATCAGCCCCAGCATTTT. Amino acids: CASSYTLDQPQHF.